This entry lists 29 T cell receptor beta chains sequenced from one sample in a study of T cell responses to AZD1222 COVID-19 vaccine. TCRdb's table, derived via immunoSEQ multiplex PCR, lists solely in-frame clones and lacks some. The data show under 150,000 clones, with around 84% seen just once and about 27% held by the top ten. The sample in question was peripheral blood, obtained 28 days after the second AZD1222 dose. The receptors here all came from an adult who received the AZD1222 COVID-19 vaccine.

This chain connects TRBV19 to TRBJ2-5; D not certain. This CDR3 is built from 12 residues. The germline CDR1 and CDR2 sequences are LNHDA and SQIVND (reference sequence). V was cut by 3 bases and J by 5 bases, with 7 bases left in between. The CDR3 is CASSMGWETQYF. Here the CDR3 DNA reads TGTGCCAGTAGTATGGGCTGGGAGACCCAGTACTTC.

This clone was recorded a few times. The chain uses TRBV4-1 and TRBJ1-1; 8 bases line up with TRBD1. The V and J ends lost 4 bases and 2 bases, in that order; junction bases with no gene match: 12. The V gene's germline CDR1 is MGHRA and CDR2 YSYEKL. This CDR3 has 17 residues. CDR3 in amino acids: CASSLRTGREVNTEAFF. CDR3 nucleotide sequence: TGCGCCAGCAGCCTTAGGACAGGGCGGGAGGTTAACACTGAAGCTTTCTTT.

The chain is built from TRBV6-5 and TRBJ1-3, with a weak D call TRBD1 (5 bases). The V gene's germline CDR1 is MNHEY and CDR2 SVGAGI. Trimming cost V 6 bases and J 0 bases, with 12 bases left between them. The CDR3 length is 15 residues. CDR3 residues: CASSRGSSSGNTIYF. CDR3 nucleotide sequence: TGTGCCAGCAGCCGGGGGAGTAGCTCTGGAAACACCATATATTTT.

The chain employs TRBV5-1 and TRBJ2-7; D is uncertain. The CDR3 has 13 residues. V shed 0 bases and J shed 3 bases, with 7 bases lying between them. In germline, CDR1 is SGHRS, CDR2 YFSETQ. The CDR3 region has the DNA TGCGCCAGCAGCTTGGAACTCCACTACGAGCAGTACTTC. Its protein is CASSLELHYEQYF.

This clone was detected only once. The chain uses TRBV6-5 and TRBJ1-4; D unclear. The CDR3 is 13 amino acids. CDR1 is MNHEY and CDR2 is SVGAGI in the germline V gene. V lost 4 bases to trimming and J lost 8 bases, with 11 bases between them. The CDR3 nucleotides are TGTGCCAGCAGTTTGCGGGGTATGGAAAAACTGTTTTTT. This encodes CASSLRGMEKLFF.

V is TRBV10-3 and J is TRBJ2-1; D might be TRBD2 (6 bases). This CDR3 has 16 residues. Germline V gene data show CDR1 as ENHRY and CDR2 as SYGVKD. V dropped 6 bases and J dropped 5 bases, with 20 bases sitting between them. The CDR3: CAISEGTSYGNNEQFF. In DNA, the CDR3 is TGTGCCATCAGCGAAGGGACTTCCTACGGGAACAATGAGCAGTTCTTC.

This chain links TRBV27 with TRBJ2-6; 9 nucleotides match TRBD1. Per germline, CDR1 MNHEY and CDR2 SMNVEV (reference sequence). The CDR3 loop spans 17 amino acids. Losses at the gene ends were 5 bases for V and 0 bases for J; bases not matched to a gene: 5. The CDR3 DNA sequence: TGTGCCAGCAGTCCAGACAGGGGGTTCTCTGGGGCCAACGTCCTGACTTTC. Residues: CASSPDRGFSGANVLTF.

The rearrangement joins TRBV12-3 or TRBV12-4 to TRBJ2-1; D possibly matches TRBD1 or TRBD2 (5 bases each). CDR3 length equals 13 residues. The V and J ends lost 5 bases and 5 bases respectively, with 10 bases between them. Here the CDR3 reads CASSTGPNNEQFF. The CDR3 nucleotides read TGTGCCAGCAGTACGGGGCCCAACAATGAGCAGTTCTTC.

This clone is a singleton in its sample. The chain recombines TRBV11-2 with TRBJ1-2, with TRBD1 as a possible D gene (6 bases). The germline V gene encodes CDR1 SGHAT and CDR2 FQNNGV. Between the trimmed V and J ends, which lost 10 bases and 7 bases, there was a span of 22 bases. The CDR3 length is 14 residues. The CDR3: CATNSKQGIGGYTF. The CDR3 DNA sequence: TGTGCCACCAACTCCAAACAGGGCATTGGTGGCTACACCTTC.

The rearrangement links TRBV24-1 to TRBJ2-5; no clear D. V was pared by 1 base and J by 2 bases, with 1 base between. The length of the CDR3 is 12 residues. Germline lookup yields CDR1 KGHDR and CDR2 SFDVKD. This chain's CDR3 is CATSDFQETQYF. For the CDR3, the DNA is TGTGCCACCAGTGATTTTCAAGAGACCCAGTACTTC.

V usage is TRBV7-8 and J usage is TRBJ2-4; possible D gene TRBD1, 6 bases. V was pared by 2 bases and J by 5 bases, with 7 bases between. Germline assignment: CDR1 SGHVS and CDR2 FQNEAQ. The CDR3 has 13 residues. The CDR3 sequence: CASSLYRENIQYF. CDR3 DNA sequence: TGTGCCAGCAGCTTATACAGGGAAAACATTCAGTACTTC. The full variable domain, with the rest looked up from reference TRBV7-8 and TRBJ2-4, is GAGVSQSPRYKVAKRGQDVALRCDPISGHVSLFWYQQALGQGPEFLTYFQNEAQLDKSGLPSDRFFAERPEGSVSTLKIQRTQQEDSAVYLCASSLYRENIQYFGAGTRLSVL.

The V call is TRBV19, the J call TRBJ1-1; D gene unclear. This CDR3 has 14 residues. Germline assignment: CDR1 LNHDA and CDR2 SQIVND (reference sequence). The V and J ends lost 3 bases and 8 bases respectively, with 16 bases between them. The CDR3, as DNA: TGTGCCAGTAGTATGGAATCGAGCGCAGGAGAAGCTTTCTTT. Protein: CASSMESSAGEAFF.

The genes are TRBV12-3 or TRBV12-4 and TRBJ1-5; 8 bases fit TRBD1. The V segment lost 6 bases and the J segment 6 bases; nucleotides outside the gene matches: 4. The CDR3 covers 13 residues. The CDR3 here is CASRGQGGQPQHF. The CDR3 region has the DNA TGTGCCAGCAGAGGACAGGGCGGTCAGCCCCAGCATTTT.

This chain links TRBV3-1 (or the pseudogene TRBV3-2) with TRBJ1-6, with D uncertain. The germline CDR1 and CDR2 sequences are LGHDT and YNNKEL (reference sequence). The CDR3 consists of 15 residues. The V end lost 2 bases, the J end lost 2 bases, and 7 bases lay between the germline ends. The CDR3 region has the DNA TGTGCCAGCAGCCAATCGGAGGCCTATAATTCACCCCTCCACTTT. The encoded protein is CASSQSEAYNSPLHF.

The chain is built from TRBV3-1 (or the pseudogene TRBV3-2) and TRBJ2-7, with 10 bases that match TRBD2. This CDR3 spans 18 amino acids. Germline V CDR1 and CDR2: LGHDT, YNNKEL (reference sequence). The junction had 13 bases not matched to a gene; V was cut back by 3 bases and J by 2 bases. In DNA, the CDR3 is TGTGCCAGCAGCCAGGCAGGAGCGGGGGGGCCAGGACCCTACGAGCAGTACTTC. Translated: CASSQAGAGGPGPYEQYF.

J is TRBJ1-5 and V is TRBV28; D might be TRBD1 (6 bases). This CDR3 is built from 18 residues. The V gene lost 7 bases and the J gene lost 3 bases, with 25 bases spanning the gap. CDR1 is MDHEN and CDR2 is SYDVKM in the germline V gene. CDR3 protein: CASTSGRGPGFNNQPQHF. CDR3 DNA sequence: TGTGCCAGCACCTCAGGCCGGGGGCCCGGGTTTAACAATCAGCCCCAGCATTTT.

This clone appeared a single time. This chain links TRBV19 with TRBJ1-6, with D uncertain. Per germline, CDR1 LNHDA and CDR2 SQIVND (reference sequence). The CDR3 runs 15 residues. Deletions cut 5 bases from V and 7 bases from J, with 15 bases between. The CDR3 spells CASSPVGAGNSPLHF. In DNA form, the CDR3 reads TGTGCCAGTAGTCCGGTGGGCGCTGGCAATTCACCCCTCCACTTT.

V is TRBV6-5 and J is TRBJ1-5, with 7 bases matching TRBD1. With V trimmed by 4 bases and J by 4 bases, 4 bases remained unmatched. There are 14 residues in the CDR3. Germline loops: CDR1 MNHEY, CDR2 SVGAGI. The CDR3 here is CASSSSTGNQPQHF. The CDR3 nucleotides read TGTGCCAGCAGTTCCTCGACAGGGAATCAGCCCCAGCATTTT.

The CDR3 protein is CASSQSQIGGARGNTIYF. The CDR3 nucleotides read TGCGCCAGCAGCCAGTCCCAGATCGGGGGGGCCCGAGGAAACACCATATATTTT. The chain carries TRBV4-3 and TRBJ1-3; D may be TRBD1 (6 bases). CDR1 and CDR2 from the germline V gene are LGHNA and YSLEER. There are 18 residues in the CDR3. Trimming took off 3 bases at V and 4 bases at J, with 22 bases between the two ends.

The chain uses TRBV5-5 and TRBJ2-2, with D perhaps TRBD1 or TRBD2 (5 bases each). Germline assignment: CDR1 SGHKS and CDR2 YYEKEE (reference sequence). There are 18 residues in the CDR3. V dropped 4 bases and J dropped 0 bases, with 19 bases sitting between them. The CDR3 sequence: CASSRGGGQSPNTGELFF. CDR3 coding DNA: TGTGCCAGCAGCCGGGGCGGCGGCCAATCCCCGAACACCGGGGAGCTGTTTTTT.

The V and J genes are TRBV10-3 and TRBJ1-1; no clear D gene. The germline CDR1 and CDR2 sequences are ENHRY and SYGVKD. This CDR3 comprises 13 residues. Trimming pared 7 bases from V and 5 bases from J, leaving 14 bases between. The CDR3 protein is CAINYAGETEAFF. The CDR3, as DNA: TGTGCCATCAATTACGCGGGCGAAACTGAAGCTTTCTTT.

The V call is TRBV5-3, the J call TRBJ2-7; D possibly uses TRBD1 or TRBD2 (6 bases each). TRBV5-3 carries the ORF label, with uncertain function. V gave up 0 bases and J gave up 2 bases, with 9 bases separating them. This CDR3 has 14 residues. The CDR3 is CARSLVGGPYEQYF. CDR3 coding DNA: TGTGCCAGAAGCTTGGTCGGGGGCCCCTACGAGCAGTACTTC.

This chain joins TRBV2 and TRBJ2-7, with TRBD2 as a possible D gene (6 bases). With 4 bases removed from V and 2 bases from J, the gap between germline ends came to 15 bases. Germline lookup yields CDR1 SNHLY and CDR2 FYNNEI. The CDR3 sequence is 15 residues long. In DNA form, the CDR3 reads TGTGCCAGCAGTGGGCGGGAAACTACAACCTACGAGCAGTACTTC. Its protein product is CASSGRETTTYEQYF.

This clone was picked up one time. The chain uses TRBV7-9 and TRBJ1-3; 7 positions agree with TRBD1. Germline-derived CDR1 and CDR2 are SEHNR and FQNEAQ (reference sequence). There are 16 residues in the CDR3. Trimming at V came to 5 bases and at J to 0 bases, leaving 7 bases not matched to a gene. CDR3 protein: CASSTTGLGSGNTIYF. CDR3 sequence (DNA): TGTGCCAGCAGCACGACAGGGTTAGGCTCTGGAAACACCATATATTTT.

The rearrangement links TRBV12-3 or TRBV12-4 to TRBJ1-3; D perhaps matches TRBD1 (5 bases). V shed 4 bases and J shed 7 bases, with 11 bases lying between them. This CDR3 comprises 13 residues. DNA for the CDR3: TGTGCCAGCAGTTCAGGGAAAGGGAACACCATATATTTT. This sequence encodes CASSSGKGNTIYF.

V usage is TRBV5-1 and J usage is TRBJ1-1; TRBD1 agrees at 7 bases. The CDR3 length is 14 residues. Per the germline V gene, CDR1 is SGHRS and CDR2 is YFSETQ. The V segment lost 3 bases and the J segment 3 bases; nucleotides outside the gene matches: 5. CDR3 nucleotide sequence: TGCGCCAGCAGCTCGGGACAGATGTACACTGAAGCTTTCTTT. It is translated as CASSSGQMYTEAFF. Looking up the rest from reference TRBV5-1 and TRBJ1-1 gives the full variable domain: KAGVTQTPRYLIKTRGQQVTLSCSPISGHRSVSWYQQTPGQGLQFLFEYFSETQRNKGNFPGRFSGRQFSNSRSEMNVSTLELGDSALYLCASSSGQMYTEAFFGQGTRLTVV.

This chain connects TRBV2 to TRBJ2-2; unclear D gene. The V and J ends lost 4 bases and 4 bases respectively, with 7 bases between them. CDR1 and CDR2 from the germline V gene are SNHLY and FYNNEI. The CDR3 covers 13 residues. The CDR3 nucleotides are TGTGCCAGCAGTGGGGGAATCACCGGGGAGCTGTTTTTT. Translating gives CASSGGITGELFF.

The chain recombines TRBV5-1 with TRBJ2-2; TRBD1 might be the D (5 bases). This CDR3 spans 14 amino acids. Deletions cut 4 bases from V and 7 bases from J, with 14 bases between. Per germline, CDR1 SGHRS and CDR2 YFSETQ. The CDR3 spells CASSQDNGSGELFF. In DNA, the CDR3 is TGCGCCAGCAGCCAGGACAACGGTAGCGGGGAGCTGTTTTTT.

V is TRBV29-1 and J is TRBJ2-5, with D perhaps assigned TRBD1 or TRBD2 (5 bases each). CDR1 and CDR2 (germline): SQVTM, ANQGSEA. The CDR3 extends over 12 amino acids. Trimming took off 7 bases at V and 0 bases at J, with 9 bases between the two ends. The DNA for the CDR3 is TGCAGCGCCCGGGACGACCAAGAGACCCAGTACTTC. Residues: CSARDDQETQYF.